One and the same sample provided the 30 T cell receptor beta chains below, sequenced in a study of CD4 T cells in relation to SARS-CoV-2 and coronaviruses. Here immunoSEQ multiplex PCR was the method, and the copy in TCRdb shows in-frame clones only, minus some. Among about 37,000 clones, 70% to 90% were seen once, and the ten largest hold over 3%. Sequenced: memory CD4+ T cells from PBMCs. The receptors come from an adult with COVID-19.

The V gene is TRBV12-3 or TRBV12-4, the J gene TRBJ1-6; D is unresolved. Trimming stripped 7 bases from V and 2 bases from J, with 6 bases between. The CDR3 sequence is 13 residues long. The CDR3: CASTQAYNSPLHF. The CDR3 DNA follows: TGTGCCAGCACCCAGGCCTATAATTCACCCCTCCACTTT.

J is TRBJ2-3 and V is TRBV2; D remains unclear. V was cut by 2 bases and J by 4 bases, with 4 bases left in between. CDR3 length equals 12 residues. Germline values: CDR1 SNHLY, CDR2 FYNNEI. DNA of the CDR3: TGTGCCAGCAGTGAAACTTCAGATACGCAGTATTTT. Its protein product is CASSETSDTQYF.

This chain joins TRBV27 and TRBJ2-2, with D possibly TRBD1 on 5 matching bases. The V end lost 3 bases, the J end lost 6 bases, and 11 bases lay between the germline ends. Germline V gene lookup returns CDR1 MNHEY and CDR2 SMNVEV (reference sequence). This CDR3 has 14 residues. Here the CDR3 reads CASSLTAIAGELFF. The CDR3 bases are TGTGCCAGCAGTTTGACAGCCATCGCCGGGGAGCTGTTTTTT.

J is TRBJ2-7 and V is TRBV27; TRBD2 matches at 15 bases. V lost 6 bases and J lost 5; bases outside the gene matches: 14. Germline CDR1 and CDR2: MNHEY and SMNVEV (reference sequence). The CDR3 loop spans 18 amino acids. CDR3 residues: CASSRTGLAGGFKDEQYF. The CDR3 region has the DNA TGTGCCAGCAGCCGTACCGGACTAGCGGGAGGGTTTAAGGACGAGCAGTACTTC.

The chain has TRBV11-3 and TRBJ2-1; 7 bases fit TRBD2. The length of the CDR3 is 11 residues. CDR1 and CDR2 (germline): SGHNT, YENEEA. Unmatched junction bases numbered 5, after V lost 5 bases and J lost 13 bases. This CDR3 is CASSAGGSQFF. CDR3 nucleotides: TGTGCCAGCAGCGCCGGCGGGAGCCAGTTCTTC.

This sequence joins TRBV15 and TRBJ2-5, with TRBD1 matching over 10 bases. With V trimmed by 4 bases and J by 4 bases, 6 bases remained unmatched. The CDR3 has 15 residues. Looked up from germline, CDR1 is LNHNV and CDR2 is YYDKDF (reference sequence). The CDR3 nucleotides read TGTGCCACCAGCACTAGACAGGGGGCTGGAGAGACCCAGTACTTC. Its protein product is CATSTRQGAGETQYF.

This clone was detected once. The CDR3: CASSLISSYNEQFF. CDR3 DNA sequence: TGTGCCAGCAGCTTAATTAGCTCCTACAATGAGCAGTTCTTC. V and J are TRBV28 and TRBJ2-1; D is undetermined. V was clipped by 6 bases and J by 0 bases, with 9 bases between them. The CDR3 spans 14 residues. Germline V lookup: CDR1 MDHEN, CDR2 SYDVKM.

The chain recombines TRBV7-6 with TRBJ2-3; possibly TRBD2 for D (5 bases). This CDR3 has 16 amino acids. V lost 1 base to trimming and J lost 0 bases, with 11 bases between them. In germline, CDR1 is SGHVS, CDR2 FNYEAQ. For the CDR3, the DNA is TGTGCCAGCAGCTTAGTTTCACTAGTCAGCACAGATACGCAGTATTTT. It is translated as CASSLVSLVSTDTQYF.

The rearrangement links TRBV11-2 to TRBJ2-5; TRBD2 matches at 8 bases. This CDR3 is 15 amino acids long. The ends lost 5 bases at V and 0 bases at J; junction bases unmatched: 5. From germline, CDR1 is SGHAT and CDR2 FQNNGV. In nucleotides, the CDR3 is TGTGCCAGCAGCCTTAGCGGGATGTACCAAGAGACCCAGTACTTC. As protein: CASSLSGMYQETQYF.

The chain recombines TRBV19 with TRBJ2-1; D assignment may be TRBD1 or TRBD2 (5 bases each). V was pared by 2 bases and J by 5 bases, with 16 bases between. The CDR3 extends over 16 amino acids. Germline assignment: CDR1 LNHDA and CDR2 SQIVND (reference sequence). The CDR3 loop is CASSISWGRRDNEQFF. As DNA, the CDR3 is TGTGCCAGTAGTATATCGTGGGGGAGACGGGACAATGAGCAGTTCTTC.

This chain links TRBV21-1 with TRBJ2-7; the table names TRBD2, a call not compared with the DNA. TRBV21-1 is marked as a pseudogene. CDR3 length equals 16 residues. The CDR3, as DNA: TGTGCCAGCAGCAAAGTAGAGACTAGGAAGTCCTACGAGCAGTACTTC. The encoded protein is CASSKVETRKSYEQYF.

The J gene is TRBJ2-7, the V gene TRBV7-9; tentative D call: TRBD1 (6 bases). Per the germline V gene, CDR1 is SEHNR and CDR2 is FQNEAQ (reference sequence). Trimming cost V 1 base and J 8 bases, with 9 bases left between them. The length of the CDR3 is 12 residues. The CDR3 is CASSLVTGKQYF. In nucleotides, the CDR3 is TGTGCCAGCAGCTTAGTGACAGGCAAGCAGTACTTC.

The CDR3 DNA reads TGTGCCAGCAGCTTAGGCCTCCGGGAGATTAACTACGAGCAGTACTTC. Amino acid sequence: CASSLGLREINYEQYF. The chain employs TRBV13 and TRBJ2-7; D possibly corresponds to TRBD2 (6 bases). V lost 0 bases, J lost 3 bases, and 15 bases lay in between. This CDR3 is 16 amino acids long. Germline CDR1 reads PRHDT; CDR2 reads FYEKMQ (reference sequence).

This clone was observed a single time. The rearrangement joins TRBV10-3 to TRBJ2-2; D unresolved. The CDR3 loop spans 12 amino acids. V lost 3 bases and J lost 4, with 3 bases in between. The V gene's germline CDR1 is ENHRY and CDR2 SYGVKD. The CDR3 is CAISDSTGELFF. The CDR3 DNA reads as TGTGCCATCAGTGATTCCACCGGGGAGCTGTTTTTT.

The chain carries TRBV6-5 and TRBJ1-1, with D possibly being TRBD1 (6 bases). CDR1 and CDR2 (germline): MNHEY, SVGAGI. Trimming cost V 2 bases and J 3 bases, with 16 bases left between them. This CDR3 comprises 16 residues. The chain's CDR3 is CASSYGQIKLYTEAFF. As DNA, the CDR3 is TGTGCCAGCAGTTACGGACAGATTAAGCTGTACACTGAAGCTTTCTTT.

The CDR3 nucleotides read TGTGCCAGCTCACCAACTAGGGATCAGCCCCAGCATTTT. Protein product: CASSPTRDQPQHF. This rearrangement joins TRBV18 to TRBJ1-5; unclear D gene. The CDR3 loop spans 13 amino acids. Germline CDR1 and CDR2: KGHSH and LQKENI. Trimming stripped 2 bases from V and 5 bases from J, with 7 bases between.

V is TRBV9 and J is TRBJ2-7, with 13 nucleotides matching TRBD2. Per the germline V gene, CDR1 is SGDLS and CDR2 is YYNGEE. The trim removed 4 bases at V and 5 bases at J, leaving 6 bases unmatched. The CDR3 length is 15 residues. Written as DNA, the CDR3 is TGTGCCAGCAGCCCGCGGACTAGCGGGAGCAACGAGCAGTACTTC. This translates into CASSPRTSGSNEQYF.

This clone was picked up one time. The chain is built from TRBV28 and TRBJ1-2; tentatively, D is TRBD1 (6 bases). This CDR3 contains 14 residues. V dropped 6 bases and J dropped 2 bases, with 13 bases sitting between them. Germline CDR1 is MDHEN and CDR2 is SYDVKM. CDR3 in amino acids: CASSSGGANYGYTF. CDR3 nucleotide sequence: TGTGCCAGCAGCTCGGGGGGGGCGAACTATGGCTACACCTTC.

V and J are TRBV13 and TRBJ2-3, with D maybe TRBD2 (6 bases). Per the germline V gene, CDR1 is PRHDT and CDR2 is FYEKMQ (reference sequence). The CDR3 loop spans 16 amino acids. The ends were cut back, 5 bases at V and 4 bases at J, with 19 bases in the middle. CDR3 protein: CASSPFGGNHSDTQYF. CDR3 in DNA: TGTGCCAGCAGCCCCTTCGGCGGGAACCATTCAGATACGCAGTATTTT.

V usage is TRBV5-6 and J usage is TRBJ2-3; 8 nucleotides align to TRBD1. V gave up 5 bases and J gave up 5 bases; unmatched junction bases: 4. CDR1 and CDR2 from the germline V gene are SGHDT and YYEEEE. The CDR3 length is 13 residues. This CDR3 reads CASRRTGRDTQYF. As DNA, the CDR3 is TGTGCCAGCAGAAGGACAGGGCGAGATACGCAGTATTTT.

This sequence joins TRBV11-2 and TRBJ2-1; D remains unclear. CDR1 and CDR2 from the germline V gene are SGHAT and FQNNGV. The ends were cut back, 5 bases at V and 10 bases at J, with 15 bases in the middle. The CDR3 is 13 residues long. The CDR3 reads CASSPIGKSEQFF. DNA for the CDR3: TGTGCCAGCAGCCCCATCGGAAAGTCGGAGCAGTTCTTC.

The CDR3 region is CASSLTLSGRAYEQYF. CDR3 DNA sequence: TGTGCCAGCAGCTTAACCCTTAGCGGGAGGGCCTACGAGCAGTACTTC. V usage is TRBV7-9 and J usage is TRBJ2-7, with 11 bases fitting TRBD2. The germline V gene has CDR1 SEHNR and CDR2 FQNEAQ (reference sequence). The V gene end was trimmed by 2 bases and the J gene end by 2 bases; junction bases not matched to a gene: 5. CDR3 length: 16 residues.

This sequence joins TRBV3-1 (or the pseudogene TRBV3-2) and TRBJ1-5, with D unclear. The V gene's germline CDR1 is LGHDT and CDR2 YNNKEL (reference sequence). Deletions cut 2 bases from V and 0 bases from J, with 11 bases between. The CDR3 has 16 amino acids. The CDR3 spells CASSQNGASSNQPQHF. The CDR3 DNA sequence: TGTGCCAGCAGCCAAAACGGAGCGAGTAGCAATCAGCCCCAGCATTTT.

The gene calls are TRBV2 and TRBJ1-1; D unresolved. CDR3 size: 13 residues. Germline V CDR1 and CDR2: SNHLY, FYNNEI. The V and J ends lost 7 bases and 1 base respectively, with 10 bases between them. CDR3 sequence reads: CASTLDRNTEAFF. CDR3 nucleotide sequence: TGTGCCAGCACCCTCGACCGGAACACTGAAGCTTTCTTT.

The chain combines TRBV7-8 with TRBJ1-5; maybe TRBD1 (5 bases). V lost 0 bases and J 4 bases, leaving 10 bases between the germline ends. Germline V lookup: CDR1 SGHVS, CDR2 FQNEAQ. CDR3 size: 15 residues. The CDR3 region has the DNA TGTGCCAGCAGCTTAGCCCGGGGGGAGAATCAGCCCCAGCATTTT. Its protein is CASSLARGENQPQHF.

The chain carries TRBV4-2 and TRBJ2-7; 11 bases align to TRBD2. This CDR3 is built from 13 residues. J gave up 3 bases and V 5 bases, and 0 bases lay outside the gene matches. Germline CDR1 is LGHNA and CDR2 is YNFKEQ. Written as DNA, the CDR3 is TGTGCCAGCAGCGGGACTAGCGGCTACGAGCAGTACTTC. It yields the protein CASSGTSGYEQYF.

The CDR3 sequence: CASRPSGRGADTQYF. In DNA form, the CDR3 reads TGTGCCAGCAGACCTAGCGGGAGAGGGGCAGATACGCAGTATTTT. The chain couples TRBV28 to TRBJ2-3; 10 bases align to TRBD2. Looked up from germline, CDR1 is MDHEN and CDR2 is SYDVKM. The CDR3 spans 15 residues. V shed 6 bases, J shed 4 bases, and the junction held 7 bases outside the gene matches.

The sample holds one count of this clone. This chain joins TRBV28 and TRBJ2-7, with D possibly TRBD2 on 5 matching bases. The CDR3 is made up of 15 amino acids. Trimming removed 6 bases from V and 1 base from J, with 16 bases in between. CDR1 and CDR2 from the germline V gene are MDHEN and SYDVKM. CDR3 protein: CASSQPGLASYEQYF. The CDR3 DNA reads TGTGCCAGCAGCCAGCCCGGACTCGCGTCCTACGAGCAGTACTTC. Full variable domain (missing parts from reference TRBV28 and TRBJ2-7): DVKVTQSSRYLVKRTGEKVFLECVQDMDHENMFWYRQDPGLGLRLIYFSYDVKMKEKGDIPEGYSVSREKKERFSLILESASTNQTSMYLCASSQPGLASYEQYFGPGTRLTVT.

The chain links TRBV27 to TRBJ1-6; D is unclear. Trimming removed 6 bases at V and 6 bases at J, with 9 bases between. The CDR3 is 13 amino acids. CDR1 is MNHEY, CDR2 SMNVEV, per germline (reference sequence). The CDR3 DNA is TGTGCCAGCAGGGGGATACGTAATTCACCCCTCCACTTT. It codes for CASRGIRNSPLHF.

V gene TRBV7-8 combines with J gene TRBJ2-7; weak D call: TRBD2 (6 bases). V shed 3 bases and J shed 2 bases, with 8 bases lying between them. CDR3 length: 13 amino acids. In germline, CDR1 is SGHVS, CDR2 FQNEAQ. The CDR3 DNA follows: TGTGCCAGCAGCTTCGCGGGGACCTACGAGCAGTACTTC. Its protein product is CASSFAGTYEQYF.